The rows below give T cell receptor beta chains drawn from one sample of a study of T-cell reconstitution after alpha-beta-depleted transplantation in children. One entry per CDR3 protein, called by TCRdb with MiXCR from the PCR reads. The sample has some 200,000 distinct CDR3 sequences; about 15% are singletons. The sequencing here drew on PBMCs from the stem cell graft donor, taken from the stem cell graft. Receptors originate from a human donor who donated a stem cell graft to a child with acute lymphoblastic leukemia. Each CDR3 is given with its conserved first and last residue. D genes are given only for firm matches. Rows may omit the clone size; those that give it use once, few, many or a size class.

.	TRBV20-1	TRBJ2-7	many	TGCAGTGCAACTATGCCAGGGGCAAGGTACGAGCAGTACTTC	CSATMPGARYEQYF
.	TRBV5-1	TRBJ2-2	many	TGCGCCACCGAGACTGCCCAAGGCACCGGGGAGCTGTTTTTT	CATETAQGTGELFF
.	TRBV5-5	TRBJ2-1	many	TGTGCCAGCAGCTTGCTCGGGAGCCAGGGCAATGAGCAGTTCTTC	CASSLLGSQGNEQFF
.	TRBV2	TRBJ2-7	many	TGTGCCAGCAGCCCTCTTTTCGGATTCCTTTACGAGCAGTACTTC	CASSPLFGFLYEQYF
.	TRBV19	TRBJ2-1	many	TGTGCCAGTGGAACCGAGCAGTTCTTC	CASGTEQFF
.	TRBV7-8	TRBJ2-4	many	TGTGCCAGCAGCTTAAGTGACAACATTCAGTACTTC	CASSLSDNIQYF
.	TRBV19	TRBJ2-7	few	TGTGCCAGTAGTATCAGGTCTGGGCGGTCGTCCTACGAGCAGTACTTC	CASSIRSGRSSYEQYF
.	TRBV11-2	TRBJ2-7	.	TGTGCCAGCAGCTTGGGGTTGTTCTACGAGCAGTACTTC	CASSLGLFYEQYF
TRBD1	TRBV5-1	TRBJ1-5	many	TGCGCCAGCAGCACTACAGGGGGACTCAATCAGCCCCAGCATTTT	CASSTTGGLNQPQHF
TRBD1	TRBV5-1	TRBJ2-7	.	TGCGCCAGCAGGGAGGACAGGACGGGGTCCTACGAGCAGTACTTC	CASREDRTGSYEQYF
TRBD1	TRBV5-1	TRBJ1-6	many	TGCGCCAGCAGCGGAACAGGGGTAGATAATTCACCCCTCCACTTT	CASSGTGVDNSPLHF
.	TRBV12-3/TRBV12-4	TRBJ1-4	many	TGTGCCAGCAGTTTCGGACAAGGCAATAATGAAAAACTGTTTTTT	CASSFGQGNNEKLFF
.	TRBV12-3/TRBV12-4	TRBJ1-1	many	TGTGCCAGCAGTTTTGGACACGCATTTATAACTGAAGCTTTCTTT	CASSFGHAFITEAFF
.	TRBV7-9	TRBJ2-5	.	TGTGCCAGCAGCTTAGCATCAGGGGCGCAAGAGACCCAGTACTTC	CASSLASGAQETQYF
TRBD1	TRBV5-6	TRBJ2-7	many	TGTGCCAGCAGCTGGACAGGGGGCTACGAGCAGTACTTC	CASSWTGGYEQYF
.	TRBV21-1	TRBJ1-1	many	TGTGCCAGCAGCAAAAGCGAGGGACGGGGGCGAGGTTTAACTGAAGCTTTCTTT	CASSKSEGRGRGLTEAFF
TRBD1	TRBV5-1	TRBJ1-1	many	TGCGCCAGCAGCCCCTGGACAGGGGGCACTGAAGCTTTCTTT	CASSPWTGGTEAFF
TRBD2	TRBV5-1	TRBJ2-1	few	TGCGCCAGCAGCCTCGGACTAGCGGGAGGGTCGCACGATGAGCAGTTCTTC	CASSLGLAGGSHDEQFF
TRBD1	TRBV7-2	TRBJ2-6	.	TGTGCCAGCAGCTTCTGGACAGGGGGATCTGGGGCCAACGTCCTGACTTTC	CASSFWTGGSGANVLTF
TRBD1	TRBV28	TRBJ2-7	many	TGTGCCAGCAGTTCCCCGGGACAGGGGGCATACGAGCAGTACTTC	CASSSPGQGAYEQYF
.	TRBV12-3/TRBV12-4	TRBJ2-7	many	TGTGCCAGCAGTGTCAGCGGGACAGTCTACGAGCAGTACTTC	CASSVSGTVYEQYF
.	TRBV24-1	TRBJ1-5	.	TGTGCCACCAGTGGGTCTAGCAATCAGCCCCAGCATTTT	CATSGSSNQPQHF
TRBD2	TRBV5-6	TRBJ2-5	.	TGTGCCAGCAGCTTGGCCTTGACTAGCGGGAGGGGGGTCGCGGAGACCCAGTACTTC	CASSLALTSGRGVAETQYF
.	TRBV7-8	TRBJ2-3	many	TGTGCCAGCAGCTCCGGTGGACGGCCCACAGATACGCAGTATTTT	CASSSGGRPTDTQYF
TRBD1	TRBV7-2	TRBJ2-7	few	TGTGCCAGCAGCTTAGAAGGACAGGGGGCCCACGAGCAGTACTTC	CASSLEGQGAHEQYF
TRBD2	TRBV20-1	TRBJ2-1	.	TGCAGTGCCCGGGGACTAGCGGAAAACAATGAGCAGTTCTTC	CSARGLAENNEQFF
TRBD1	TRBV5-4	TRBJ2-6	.	TGTGCCAGCAGCCTCGGGAGGACAGGGGCCAACGGCCTGACTTTC	CASSLGRTGANGLTF
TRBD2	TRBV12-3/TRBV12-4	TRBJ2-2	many	TGTGCCAGCAGTTTAGGGCAGCGGGAGACTTCCACCGGGGAGCTGTTTTTT	CASSLGQRETSTGELFF
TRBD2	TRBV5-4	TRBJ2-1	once	TGTGCCAGCAGCTCCCTTTTCGGGAGGGATAATGAGCAGTTCTTC	CASSSLFGRDNEQFF
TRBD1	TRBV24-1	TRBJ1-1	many	TGTGCCACCAGTGATGCCGGGACAGGGGGGGGTGAAGCTTTCTTT	CATSDAGTGGGEAFF
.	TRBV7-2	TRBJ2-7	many	TGTGCCAGCAGCTCCTACCTACGGTCCTACGAGCAGTACTTC	CASSSYLRSYEQYF
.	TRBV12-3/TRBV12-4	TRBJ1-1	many	TGTGCCAGCAGAGTTGGTGCGACACACACTGAAGCTTTCTTT	CASRVGATHTEAFF
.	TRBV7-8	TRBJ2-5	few	TGTGCCAGCAGCTTCTTTATGGGGTCGTTAATAGGAGAGACCCAGTACTTC	CASSFFMGSLIGETQYF
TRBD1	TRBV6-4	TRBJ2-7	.	TGTGCCAGCAGTGCTCGACAGGGCCACGAGCAGTACTTC	CASSARQGHEQYF
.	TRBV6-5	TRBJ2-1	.	TGTGCCAGCAGTTACAGGAGAGGGGGGTCCTACAATGAGCAGTTCTTC	CASSYRRGGSYNEQFF
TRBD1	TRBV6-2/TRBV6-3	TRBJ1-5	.	TGTGCCAGCAGTTACTCAGAGGGCCGGACAGGGTTGAATCAGCCCCAGCATTTT	CASSYSEGRTGLNQPQHF
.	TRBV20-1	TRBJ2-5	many	TGCAGCGCCCTGCGGGTCCAAGAGACCCAGTACTTC	CSALRVQETQYF
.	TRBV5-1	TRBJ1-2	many	TGCGCCAGCAGCCCGGGGGACTATGGCTACACCTTC	CASSPGDYGYTF
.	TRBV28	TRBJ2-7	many	TGTGCCAGCAAACGAGGAGGGGCAGGGGATAGTTTCTACGAGCAGTACTTC	CASKRGGAGDSFYEQYF
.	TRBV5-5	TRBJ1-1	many	TGTGCCAGCAGACAGAACACTGAAGCTTTCTTT	CASRQNTEAFF
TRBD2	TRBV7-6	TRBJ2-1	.	TGTGCCAGCAGCTTAGTTGGCGGGAGCAATGAGCAGTTCTTC	CASSLVGGSNEQFF
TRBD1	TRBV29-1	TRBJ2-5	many	TGCAGCGTTGAATATACAGGGGCTAACCTTAAAGAGACCCAGTACTTC	CSVEYTGANLKETQYF
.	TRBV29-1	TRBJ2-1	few	TGCAGCGTTGAAGTCGTCGATGAGCAGTTCTTC	CSVEVVDEQFF
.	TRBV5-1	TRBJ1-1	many	TGCGCCAGCAGCTTGGATGGGCGGGGAGCTTTCTTT	CASSLDGRGAFF
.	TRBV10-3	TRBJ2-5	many	TGTGCCATCAGTGACAGGGGCGAGGAGACCCAGTACTTC	CAISDRGEETQYF
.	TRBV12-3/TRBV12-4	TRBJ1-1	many	TGTGCCAGCAGTTTTGGTATCTCGCGGGGCACTGAAGCTTTCTTT	CASSFGISRGTEAFF
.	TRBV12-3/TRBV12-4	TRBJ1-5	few	TGTGCCAGCAGCCCTCGTGGACGGAAGAATCAGCCCCAGCATTTT	CASSPRGRKNQPQHF
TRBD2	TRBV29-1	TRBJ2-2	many	TGCAGCGGGAGGTTAGCGGGAGAGCGTAACGGGGAGCTGTTTTTT	CSGRLAGERNGELFF
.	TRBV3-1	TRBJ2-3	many	TGTGCCAGCAGCCGGAGAATCACAGATACGCAGTATTTT	CASSRRITDTQYF
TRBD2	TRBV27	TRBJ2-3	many	TGTGCCAGCAGTTTAAGCCTAGCGGGAGATACGCAGTATTTT	CASSLSLAGDTQYF
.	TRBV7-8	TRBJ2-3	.	TGTGCCAGCATACACACAGCGGAGGAGGATACGCAGTATTTT	CASIHTAEEDTQYF
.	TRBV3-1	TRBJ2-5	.	TGTGCCTTCAGCCACGAAGTTGGGACCCAGTACTTC	CAFSHEVGTQYF
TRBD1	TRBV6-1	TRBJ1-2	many	TGTGCCAGCGGGCGGGACAGGGTTAACTATGGCTACACCTTC	CASGRDRVNYGYTF
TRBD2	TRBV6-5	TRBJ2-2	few	TGTGCCAGCAGTTACAGCGGGAGGAGCACCGGGGAGCTGTTTTTT	CASSYSGRSTGELFF
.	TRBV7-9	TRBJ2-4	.	TGTGCCAGCAGCTTAGACGTAACCGGTGTGGGGTTGCGGTACTTC	CASSLDVTGVGLRYF
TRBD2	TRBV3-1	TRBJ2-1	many	TGTGCCAGCAGCCAACTTGGGACTAGCGGGACCAGTGAGCAGTTCTTC	CASSQLGTSGTSEQFF
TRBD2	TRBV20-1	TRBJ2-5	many	TGCAGTGCTAGAGACCGGACTAGCGGTGGGGAGACCCAGTACTTC	CSARDRTSGGETQYF
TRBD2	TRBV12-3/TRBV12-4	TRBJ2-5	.	TGTGCCAGCAGCCTCACACTTGGGAGGGTACAAGAGACCCAGTACTTC	CASSLTLGRVQETQYF
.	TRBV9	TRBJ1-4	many	TGTGCCAGCAGCTCCTCCGTCAGGGAGAATGAAAAACTGTTTTTT	CASSSSVRENEKLFF